The T cell receptor (beta chain) under discussion was sequenced for a study of shared clonotypes between healthy human individuals. Study background: Each donor had three CD4 naive, three CD4 memory, two CD8 naive and one CD8 memory plate. General study findings and limits: Non-shared clonotypes were found to have lower generation probabilities than the clonotypes that were shared by all four of the sorted-subset donors.

All donors were healthy HIV-negative adults lacking recent acute infections or vaccinations. Genomic DNA of every subset was divided equally among multiple immunoSEQ plates. The method was immunoSEQ multiplex PCR; TCRdb's version includes in-frame clones alone and lacks a portion of them. The table lists about 2.4 million clones, over 85% of them singletons. As concerns this clone: Its antigen is as yet unknown.

CDR1 and CDR2 (germline): MDHEN, SYDVKM. The CDR3 contains 13 residues. Trimming cost V 4 bases and J 2 bases; bases outside gene matches: 1. The TCR sequence derives from a man aged 18-30 years in good health. V usage is TRBV28 and J usage is TRBJ1-1; 7 bases match TRBD1. Sequencing input: naive CD4+ T cells sorted from blood. This sample's subset: CD45RA+ positively selected. The chain's CDR3 is CASSWTGNTEAFF. The DNA of the CDR3 is TGTGCCAGCAGTTGGACAGGAAACACTGAAGCTTTCTTT.